Listed below are T cell receptor beta chains from one sample, sequenced in a study of response to subunit inactivated influenza vaccine. MiXCR, run by TCRdb on the RT-PCR reads, gives a single entry per CDR3 protein. Of roughly 500,000 distinct CDR3 sequences listed, around a quarter were seen once; the top ten hold approximately 3%. The same sample was also studied in work on T cells expressing NK-cell markers.

The source material was CD4+ T cells sorted from PBMCs, sampled roughly 13 days after vaccination. These receptors came from a man between 45 and 60 years old who received an inactivated influenza vaccine. Both conserved end residues are part of each CDR3. The D gene is left open where the match is weak. Not all rows give a size; the values are once, few, many and, for expanded clones, a class.

TRBJ1-2,TRBD1,TRBV14,NA,CASSHGQVYGYTF,TGTGCCAGCAGCCACGGACAGGTATATGGCTACACCTTC
TRBJ2-3,TRBD2,TRBV6-1,few,CASKMARTSDGTDTQYF,TGTGCCAGCAAAATGGCCCGAACTAGCGACGGAACAGATACGCAGTATTTT
TRBJ2-2,TRBD1,TRBV3-1,few,CASRPRQFGQGASGELFF,TGTGCCAGCAGACCAAGACAGTTCGGACAGGGGGCCTCCGGGGAGCTGTTTTTT
TRBJ2-5,NA,TRBV2,NA,CASRQAGLWGETQYF,TGTGCCAGCAGACAAGCCGGGCTGTGGGGAGAGACCCAGTACTTC
TRBJ1-4,NA,TRBV7-9,few,CASSRDRRGMTNEKLFF,TGTGCCAGCAGCCGAGATAGACGGGGAATGACTAATGAAAAACTGTTTTTT
TRBJ2-1,TRBD2,TRBV6-2/TRBV6-3,NA,CASSRPGLPNEQFF,TGTGCCAGCAGTCGCCCGGGACTACCGAATGAGCAGTTCTTC
TRBJ1-6,NA,TRBV10-2,few,CASSDSGSPLHF,TGCGCCAGCAGTGATTCCGGTTCACCCCTCCACTTT
TRBJ2-1,TRBD2,TRBV12-3/TRBV12-4,few,CASSRTSGGPNEQFF,TGTGCCAGCAGTAGGACTAGCGGGGGGCCCAATGAGCAGTTCTTC
TRBJ2-7,TRBD2,TRBV29-1,NA,CSVELVGGPGEQYF,TGCAGCGTTGAACTTGTGGGAGGGCCGGGTGAGCAGTACTTC
TRBJ2-5,NA,TRBV20-1,NA,CSASRGVGETQYF,TGCAGTGCTAGTCGCGGGGTCGGAGAGACCCAGTACTTC
TRBJ1-1,NA,TRBV6-5,few,CASRPGPRGTEAFF,TGTGCCAGCAGACCAGGGCCGCGGGGCACTGAAGCTTTCTTT
TRBJ1-4,TRBD1,TRBV5-6,once,CASSSTGARSANEKLFF,TGTGCCAGCAGCTCGACAGGGGCGCGCTCGGCTAATGAAAAACTGTTTTTT
TRBJ1-1,NA,TRBV20-1,few,CSARDPAGTEAFF,TGCAGTGCTAGAGACCCGGCGGGCACTGAAGCTTTCTTT
TRBJ2-2,TRBD2,TRBV6-5,NA,CASSSTGLARSGELFF,TGTGCCAGCAGTTCGACGGGACTAGCCCGTTCCGGGGAGCTGTTTTTT
TRBJ1-5,NA,TRBV7-9,many,CASSLGGNNQPQHF,TGTGCCAGCAGCTTAGGTGGGAACAATCAGCCCCAGCATTTT
TRBJ1-5,NA,TRBV7-2,few,CASSPGTLDQPQHF,TGTGCCAGCAGCCCCGGGACTCTGGATCAGCCCCAGCATTTT
TRBJ2-5,NA,TRBV13,few,CASSFATQTQYF,TGTGCCAGCAGCTTCGCAACACAGACCCAGTACTTC
TRBJ1-1,TRBD1,TRBV5-8,few,CASSFRGPDTEAFF,TGTGCCAGCAGCTTCAGGGGGCCTGACACTGAAGCTTTCTTT
TRBJ2-2,TRBD2,TRBV12-3/TRBV12-4,few,CASTEWGGRDTGELFF,TGTGCCAGCACTGAATGGGGGGGACGAGACACCGGGGAGCTGTTTTTT
TRBJ2-1,NA,TRBV24-1,NA,CATSTGWGASSYNEQFF,TGTGCCACCAGTACAGGTTGGGGCGCGAGCTCCTACAATGAGCAGTTCTTC
TRBJ1-1,NA,TRBV4-1,few,CASSRTPGVGGTEAFF,TGCGCCAGCAGCCGAACCCCAGGGGTGGGGGGGACTGAAGCTTTCTTT
TRBJ2-3,NA,TRBV5-1,few,CASSLEGESTDTQYF,TGCGCCAGCAGCTTGGAAGGAGAGAGCACAGATACGCAGTATTTT
TRBJ1-2,NA,TRBV30,NA,CAWRDRPGRYTF,TGTGCCTGGAGAGATCGACCGGGGCGGTACACCTTC
TRBJ2-1,NA,TRBV5-1,few,CASRPTPHGNEQFF,TGCGCCAGCAGACCCACCCCCCACGGGAATGAGCAGTTCTTC
TRBJ2-5,NA,TRBV27,NA,CASSWGRTQYF,TGTGCCAGCAGTTGGGGTCGAACCCAGTACTTC
TRBJ1-1,TRBD1,TRBV29-1,few,CSVQRIGGAHNTEAFF,TGCAGCGTCCAAAGGATAGGGGGCGCCCATAACACTGAAGCTTTCTTT
TRBJ1-5,TRBD1,TRBV6-1,NA,CASNRDRGAVSNQPQHF,TGTGCCAGTAACCGGGACAGGGGGGCCGTTAGCAATCAGCCCCAGCATTTT
TRBJ2-1,TRBD2,TRBV20-1,NA,CSADPTSGSTANEQFF,TGCAGTGCTGACCCGACTAGCGGGAGCACTGCCAATGAGCAGTTCTTC
TRBJ1-1,NA,TRBV19,NA,CASRRVMNTEAFF,TGTGCCAGTAGAAGGGTCATGAACACTGAAGCTTTCTTT
TRBJ1-5,NA,TRBV10-3,NA,CAISESGGNNQPQHF,TGTGCCATCAGTGAATCCGGGGGCAACAATCAGCCCCAGCATTTT
TRBJ1-5,TRBD1,TRBV12-3/TRBV12-4,NA,CASTLDRVQPQHF,TGTGCCAGCACCCTGGACAGGGTCCAGCCCCAGCATTTT
TRBJ2-1,NA,TRBV3-1,NA,CASSNYARAYNEQFF,TGTGCCAGCAGCAACTACGCGCGGGCCTACAATGAGCAGTTCTTC
TRBJ2-1,TRBD1,TRBV5-1,many,CASSFGQGEQFF,TGCGCCAGCAGCTTCGGACAGGGTGAGCAGTTCTTC
TRBJ2-1,TRBD1,TRBV5-5,NA,CASSGWDRGSYNEQFF,TGTGCCAGCAGCGGATGGGACAGGGGGTCCTACAATGAGCAGTTCTTC
TRBJ1-1,TRBD1,TRBV12-3/TRBV12-4,NA,CASSRGTGALAFF,TGTGCCAGCAGTAGAGGGACAGGGGCGTTAGCTTTCTTT
TRBJ2-1,NA,TRBV24-1,few,CATSGPGQTSYNEQFF,TGTGCCACCAGTGGGCCTGGACAGACCTCCTACAATGAGCAGTTCTTC